Listed below are T cell receptor beta chains from one sample, sequenced in a study of regulatory T cells in long-lasting Graves disease. TCRdb re-analysed the multiplex PCR reads in MiXCR, keeping a single row per CDR3 protein. This sample carries 500,000 or so distinct CDR3 sequences, around 13% of them seen once, and the ten largest clones take approximately 17%. These same data were also listed under a study on T cells in Graves' hyperthyroidism and ophthalmopathy.

This specimen was peripheral blood mononuclear cells (PBMCs), taken at new diagnosis, from a patient treated with antithyroid drugs. These receptors came from a woman between 45 and 65 years old with Graves disease. CDR3s include the opening cysteine and the closing phenylalanine or tryptophan. D genes are given only for firm matches. Clone size is not always given. Where it is, it says once, few, many or a class for expanded clones.

v_call	clone_size	d_call	j_call	cdr3_nt	cdr3_aa
TRBV2	.	.	TRBJ1-5	TGTGCCAGCAGTGAAATGGGGGCGGGCAATCAGCCCCAGCATTTT	CASSEMGAGNQPQHF
TRBV5-1	many	TRBD2	TRBJ2-7	TGCGCCAGCAGCTTGATGCCGACTAGCGGGAGATACGCCTACGAGCAGTACTTC	CASSLMPTSGRYAYEQYF
TRBV27	many	.	TRBJ2-1	TGTGCCTCGAGGCCTATAACAGGGCCCATTTCCTACAATGAGCAGTTCTTC	CASRPITGPISYNEQFF
TRBV4-2	few	TRBD1	TRBJ2-7	TGTGCCAGCAGCGCCCGGGACAGGAGCTCCTACGAGCAGTACTTC	CASSARDRSSYEQYF
TRBV5-1	many	TRBD1	TRBJ2-7	TGCGCCAGCAGCTTTGGGACAGGGTCGGTCGAGCAGTACTTC	CASSFGTGSVEQYF
TRBV20-1	few	.	TRBJ1-1	TGCAGTGCTAGAGATCGATGGAACCCTGAAGCTTTCTTT	CSARDRWNPEAFF
TRBV4-1	few	TRBD1	TRBJ1-1	TGCGCCAGCAGCCAAGACACAGGGGGGACTGAAGCTTTCTTT	CASSQDTGGTEAFF
TRBV12-3/TRBV12-4	many	.	TRBJ2-2	TGTGCCAGCAGTTTAGACAGGCCGAACACCGGGGAGCTGTTTTTT	CASSLDRPNTGELFF
TRBV29-1	.	TRBD2	TRBJ2-1	TGCAGCGTTGTTGGCGGGGGGTGCAGAACCCCCTACAATGAGCAGTTCTTC	CSVVGGGCRTPYNEQFF
TRBV18	many	.	TRBJ2-5	TGTGCCAGCTCACCACGGGCGGACTTCCAAGAGACCCAGTACTTC	CASSPRADFQETQYF